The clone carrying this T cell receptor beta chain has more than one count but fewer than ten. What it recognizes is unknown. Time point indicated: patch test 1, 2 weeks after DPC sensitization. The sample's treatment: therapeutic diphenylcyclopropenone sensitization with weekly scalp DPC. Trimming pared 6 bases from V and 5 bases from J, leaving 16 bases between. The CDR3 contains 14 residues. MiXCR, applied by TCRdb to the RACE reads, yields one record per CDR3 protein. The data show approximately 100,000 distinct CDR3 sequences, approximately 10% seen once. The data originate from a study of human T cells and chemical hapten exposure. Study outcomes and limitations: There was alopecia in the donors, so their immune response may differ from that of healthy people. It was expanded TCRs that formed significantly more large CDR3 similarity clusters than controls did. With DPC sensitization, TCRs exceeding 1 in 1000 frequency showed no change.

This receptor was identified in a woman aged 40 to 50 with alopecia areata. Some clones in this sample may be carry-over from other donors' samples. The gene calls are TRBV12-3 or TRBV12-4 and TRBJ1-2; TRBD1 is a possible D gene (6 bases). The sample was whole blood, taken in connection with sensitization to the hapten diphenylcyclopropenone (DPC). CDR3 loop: CASRKTGFEYGYTF. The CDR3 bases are TGTGCCAGCAGAAAGACAGGATTCGAGTATGGCTACACCTTC.